This TCR beta chain stems from a study of PD-L1 blockade in urothelial cancer. This clone has only one observation. Urothelial carcinoma in patients was locally advanced or metastatic. V lost 0 bases and J lost 3, with 6 bases in between. Germline-derived CDR1 and CDR2 are SQVTM and ANQGSEA. The CDR3 sequence is 12 residues long. Produced via immunoSEQ multiplex PCR; TCRdb's table is partial and in-frame only. The sample has about 35,000 clones, 82% seen once. This sample comprised PBMCs, obtained around atezolizumab (anti-PD-L1) treatment. J is TRBJ2-7 and V is TRBV29-1; tentative D call: TRBD2 (5 bases). The clonotype originates from a man in his sixties or seventies with urothelial cancer. DNA for the CDR3: TGCAGCGTTGAAGATGGAGGCTACGAGCAGTACTTC. It specifies CSVEDGGYEQYF.